These 31 T cell receptor beta chains originate from one sample sequenced in a study of blood T cell repertoires in COVID-19. The protocol was immunoSEQ multiplex PCR, while the TCRdb copy is restricted to in-frame clones and leaves out a portion. Here the sample spans about 170,000 clones, 75% to 90% being singletons. Input material: peripheral blood. These receptors were taken from a woman of 80 years or more with active or convalescent COVID-19.

The rearrangement uses TRBV7-8 and TRBJ1-5; tentatively, D is TRBD1 (6 bases). Trimming took 5 bases from V and 5 from J, leaving 16 bases between them. The CDR3 is 15 amino acids. In germline, CDR1 is SGHVS, CDR2 FQNEAQ. CDR3 residues: CASSPATGSDQPQHF. DNA of the CDR3: TGTGCCAGCAGCCCTGCGACAGGTTCGGATCAGCCCCAGCATTTT.

The chain couples TRBV6-6 to TRBJ2-7; 12 bases are shared with TRBD1. J lost 3 bases, V lost 5 bases, and 11 bases had no gene match. Germline CDR1 is MNHNY and CDR2 is SVGAGI (reference sequence). The CDR3 length is 17 residues. In DNA, the CDR3 is TGTGCCAGCAGTCCCGAGGGACAGGGGGCGCGTCGCTACGAGCAGTACTTC. It codes for CASSPEGQGARRYEQYF.

As DNA, the CDR3 is TGTGCCAGCAGCAATACGGGACTAGCGGGGTTCCACGAGCAGTACTTC. Its translation: CASSNTGLAGFHEQYF. The chain links TRBV5-6 to TRBJ2-7; 13 nucleotides line up with TRBD2. The CDR3 runs to 16 residues. CDR1 and CDR2 from the germline V gene are SGHDT and YYEEEE. The V and J ends lost 4 bases and 5 bases, in that order; junction bases with no gene match: 9.

The V and J genes are TRBV12-3 or TRBV12-4 and TRBJ1-2, with 8 nucleotides matching TRBD1. The V and J ends lost 5 bases and 7 bases, in that order; junction bases with no gene match: 3. CDR3 length: 12 residues. The CDR3 spells CASSPGQGGYTF. As DNA, the CDR3 is TGTGCCAGCAGTCCCGGACAGGGTGGCTACACCTTC.

This clone was found once. This chain joins TRBV5-1 and TRBJ1-2, with TRBD1 matching over 8 bases. This CDR3 is 14 amino acids long. The V segment lost 5 bases and the J segment 4 bases; nucleotides outside the gene matches: 7. Germline CDR1 SGHRS, CDR2 YFSETQ. The CDR3 loop is CASSDRTGTYGYTF. CDR3 DNA sequence: TGCGCCAGCAGTGACCGGACAGGGACCTATGGCTACACCTTC. The full variable domain, rest sourced from reference TRBV5-1 and TRBJ1-2, is KAGVTQTPRYLIKTRGQQVTLSCSPISGHRSVSWYQQTPGQGLQFLFEYFSETQRNKGNFPGRFSGRQFSNSRSEMNVSTLELGDSALYLCASSDRTGTYGYTFGSGTRLTVV.

The chain uses TRBV5-1 and TRBJ2-1; TRBD2 agrees at 10 bases. Per the germline V gene, CDR1 is SGHRS and CDR2 is YFSETQ. CDR3 length: 15 residues. V dropped 4 bases and J dropped 7; count of bases not matched to a gene: 8. CDR3 sequence reads: CASSARLAGDNEQFF. CDR3 coding DNA: TGCGCCAGCAGCGCGAGACTAGCGGGTGATAATGAGCAGTTCTTC.

Comment on this clone: In the same sample, other DNA sequences code for this CDR3. The chain employs TRBV5-1 and TRBJ1-2; TRBD1 agrees at 7 bases. This CDR3 has 16 amino acids. J gave up 0 bases and V 3 bases, and 8 bases lay outside the gene matches. Germline CDR1 is SGHRS and CDR2 is YFSETQ. The CDR3 is CASSSGGTVTNYGYTF. The CDR3 region has the DNA TGCGCCAGCAGCTCGGGGGGGACAGTGACTAACTATGGCTACACCTTC.

The V and J genes are TRBV18 and TRBJ2-5; 8 nucleotides line up with TRBD1. Trimming cost V 6 bases and J 4 bases; bases outside gene matches: 10. The CDR3 covers 15 residues. CDR1 is KGHSH, CDR2 LQKENI, per germline. The DNA for the CDR3 is TGTGCCAGCTCTCACGGACAGGGAAAGGGAGAGACCCAGTACTTC. Protein product: CASSHGQGKGETQYF.

The chain uses TRBV3-1 (or the pseudogene TRBV3-2) and TRBJ1-5, with 9 nucleotides matching TRBD1. Losses at the gene ends were 5 bases for V and 7 bases for J; bases not matched to a gene: 6. Germline CDR1 reads LGHDT; CDR2 reads YNNKEL (reference sequence). The CDR3 runs to 14 residues. CDR3 DNA: TGTGCCAGCAGCGGACAGGGGATGTCCCAGCCCCAGCATTTT. This codes for CASSGQGMSQPQHF.

The chain combines TRBV9 with TRBJ2-1; 14 bases are shared with TRBD2. The junction had 12 bases not matched to a gene; V was cut back by 2 bases and J by 5 bases. Germline-derived CDR1 and CDR2 are SGDLS and YYNGEE. This CDR3 contains 19 residues. DNA of the CDR3: TGTGCCAGCAGCGTCGGACTAGCGGGGGGCCGAACCAACAACAATGAGCAGTTCTTC. Its protein is CASSVGLAGGRTNNNEQFF.

The chain is built from TRBV19 and TRBJ1-2; D might be TRBD1 (5 bases). This CDR3 is built from 14 residues. With 9 bases removed from V and 6 bases from J, the gap between germline ends came to 20 bases. The germline gives CDR1 LNHDA, CDR2 SQIVND (reference sequence). This CDR3 reads CASGGRVGVDGYTF. CDR3 bases: TGTGCCAGCGGGGGTAGAGTTGGGGTGGATGGCTACACCTTC.

This clone was detected once. The J gene is TRBJ1-2, the V gene TRBV2; D ambiguous. This CDR3 comprises 15 residues. Trimming took off 4 bases at V and 4 bases at J, with 16 bases between the two ends. The germline V gene encodes CDR1 SNHLY and CDR2 FYNNEI. CDR3 amino acids: CASSASGGVAYGYTF. The CDR3 nucleotides are TGTGCCAGCAGTGCCTCGGGCGGGGTGGCCTATGGCTACACCTTC.

The J gene is TRBJ1-5, the V gene TRBV19, with D unresolved. The CDR3 runs 14 residues. Deletions cut 3 bases from V and 5 bases from J, with 11 bases between. Germline V CDR1 and CDR2: LNHDA, SQIVND (reference sequence). The CDR3 is CASSIAGYYQPQHF. CDR3 nucleotide sequence: TGTGCCAGTAGTATTGCAGGTTATTATCAGCCCCAGCATTTT.

This clone was detected once. The chain is built from TRBV19 and TRBJ2-1; D might be TRBD1 (6 bases). Trimming stripped 10 bases from V and 5 bases from J, with 15 bases between. CDR1 is LNHDA, CDR2 SQIVND, per germline (reference sequence). The CDR3 loop spans 13 amino acids. CDR3 coding DNA: TGTGCCACCACTACGGACAGAAACAATGAGCAGTTCTTC. It is translated as CATTTDRNNEQFF.

This chain joins TRBV27 and TRBJ2-7; D possibly corresponds to TRBD2 (5 bases). Trimming took off 5 bases at V and 2 bases at J, with 13 bases between the two ends. Germline V gene sequence: CDR1 MNHEY, CDR2 SMNVEV (reference sequence). CDR3 length equals 14 residues. CDR3 loop: CASSQGLLTYEQYF. Here the CDR3 DNA reads TGTGCCAGCAGTCAAGGACTGCTGACCTACGAGCAGTACTTC.

The V and J genes are TRBV21-1 and TRBJ1-3. TRBV21-1 is an annotated pseudogene. This CDR3 contains 17 residues. CDR3 sequence (DNA): TGTGCCAGCAGCAAACCCCCCGGAGAGCCTACGTCTCTTTTCGAGGATTTT. It yields the protein CASSKPPGEPTSLFEDF.

CDR3 in amino acids: CASSVAGGGDNEQFF. CDR3 in DNA: TGTGCCAGCAGCGTAGCTGGCGGGGGGGACAATGAGCAGTTCTTC. J is TRBJ2-1 and V is TRBV9; 9 positions agree with TRBD2. Germline V lookup: CDR1 SGDLS, CDR2 YYNGEE. The CDR3 is 15 amino acids. V was pared by 0 bases and J by 5 bases, with 3 bases of the junction left unmatched.

V is TRBV19 and J is TRBJ2-7; D may be TRBD1 (5 bases). CDR3 length: 16 amino acids. Germline V gene lookup returns CDR1 LNHDA and CDR2 SQIVND (reference sequence). V lost 3 bases and J lost 2, with 17 bases in between. In DNA form, the CDR3 reads TGTGCCAGTAGTATCGGTCAGGGAAGAAGACCCTACGAGCAGTACTTC. Translated: CASSIGQGRRPYEQYF.

The gene calls are TRBV27 and TRBJ2-7; 9 bases align to TRBD1. J gave up 3 bases and V 6 bases, and 12 bases lay outside the gene matches. Germline V lookup: CDR1 MNHEY, CDR2 SMNVEV (reference sequence). This CDR3 has 16 residues. The DNA for the CDR3 is TGTGCCAGCAGCTCCGCTCTTCCGGGACAGGGCTACGAGCAGTACTTC. It specifies CASSSALPGQGYEQYF.

V gene TRBV27 combines with J gene TRBJ2-2; TRBD1 might be the D (5 bases). Germline V lookup: CDR1 MNHEY, CDR2 SMNVEV (reference sequence). This CDR3 spans 15 amino acids. The V and J ends lost 6 bases and 0 bases respectively, with 11 bases between them. In nucleotides, the CDR3 is TGTGCCAGCAGCATTCAGGGATCGAACACCGGGGAGCTGTTTTTT. Amino acid sequence: CASSIQGSNTGELFF.

This chain uses TRBV19 with TRBJ1-3, with D maybe TRBD1 (5 bases). Germline CDR1 LNHDA, CDR2 SQIVND (reference sequence). The V gene lost 5 bases and the J gene lost 1 base, with 15 bases spanning the gap. This CDR3 is 16 amino acids long. The CDR3 is CASSAGRTISGNTIYF. In DNA form, the CDR3 reads TGTGCCAGTAGTGCGGGACGGACCATTTCTGGAAACACCATATATTTT. The full variable domain, completed using reference TRBV19 and TRBJ1-3, is DGGITQSPKYLFRKEGQNVTLSCEQNLNHDAMYWYRQDPGQGLRLIYYSQIVNDFQKGDIAEGYSVSREKKESFPLTVTSAQKNPTAFYLCASSAGRTISGNTIYFGEGSWLTVV.

The chain uses TRBV30 and TRBJ1-6; 9 bases agree with TRBD1. Losses at the gene ends were 4 bases for V and 8 bases for J; bases not matched to a gene: 3. Germline V gives CDR1 GTSNPN, CDR2 SVGIG (reference sequence). This CDR3 spans 13 amino acids. The CDR3 nucleotides read TGTGCCTGGAAGGGACAGGGTGATTCACCCCTCCACTTT. Translation: CAWKGQGDSPLHF.

The chain has TRBV19 and TRBJ1-2; tentative D call: TRBD1 (5 bases). The V gene's germline CDR1 is LNHDA and CDR2 SQIVND (reference sequence). The CDR3 spans 14 residues. Trimming pared 6 bases from V and 1 base from J, leaving 12 bases between. CDR3: CASRAGPSNYGYTF. CDR3 in DNA: TGTGCCAGTAGGGCGGGACCAAGTAACTATGGCTACACCTTC. Filled out from reference TRBV19 and TRBJ1-2, the complete variable domain reads DGGITQSPKYLFRKEGQNVTLSCEQNLNHDAMYWYRQDPGQGLRLIYYSQIVNDFQKGDIAEGYSVSREKKESFPLTVTSAQKNPTAFYLCASRAGPSNYGYTFGSGTRLTVV.

The gene calls are TRBV27 and TRBJ1-2, with 7 bases lining up with TRBD1. Germline values: CDR1 MNHEY, CDR2 SMNVEV (reference sequence). Germline trimming cut 4 bases from V and 1 base from J; bases unmatched to any gene: 3. CDR3 length equals 14 residues. DNA of the CDR3: TGTGCCAGCAGTTCCGGGACAGATAACTATGGCTACACCTTC. This codes for CASSSGTDNYGYTF.

This chain uses TRBV11-2 with TRBJ2-7; tentative D call: TRBD2 (6 bases). Germline CDR1 reads SGHAT; CDR2 reads FQNNGV. The V gene lost 4 bases and the J gene lost 3 bases, with 7 bases spanning the gap. The CDR3 is made up of 12 amino acids. The DNA of the CDR3 is TGTGCCAGCAGCTCGGGACTCTACGAGCAGTACTTC. As protein: CASSSGLYEQYF.

In this sample, this clone turned up a few times. This chain joins TRBV5-1 and TRBJ2-7, with a weak D call TRBD2 (5 bases). The CDR3 is 12 residues long. CDR1 is SGHRS and CDR2 is YFSETQ in the germline V gene. Deletions cut 0 bases from V and 7 bases from J, with 8 bases between. Here the CDR3 DNA reads TGCGCCAGCAGCTTGGAGAGCGGTGAGCAGTACTTC. It specifies CASSLESGEQYF.

This clone was seen once. The chain carries TRBV9 and TRBJ1-3, with 7 positions matching TRBD1. Germline V CDR1 and CDR2: SGDLS, YYNGEE. CDR3 length equals 15 residues. The V gene end was trimmed by 5 bases and the J gene end by 0 bases; junction bases not matched to a gene: 5. The CDR3 loop reads CASSDRASSGNTIYF. CDR3 nucleotide sequence: TGTGCCAGCAGTGACAGGGCGAGCTCTGGAAACACCATATATTTT.

In DNA form, the CDR3 reads TGTGCCAGCACCTTTGGGGGGGGGAACACTGAAGCTTTCTTT. It specifies CASTFGGGNTEAFF. The chain carries TRBV7-2 and TRBJ1-1, with D perhaps matching TRBD1 (5 bases). Trimming left V 7 bases short and J 1 base short, with 13 bases between. The germline gives CDR1 SGHTA, CDR2 FQGNSA. The CDR3 runs 14 residues.

CDR3 region: CASSTIVSSSEAFF. CDR3 DNA sequence: TGTGCCAGCAGTACGATTGTTAGTTCCTCTGAAGCTTTCTTT. The chain has TRBV6-5 and TRBJ1-1; D ambiguous. The CDR3 is 14 amino acids. Trimming pared 5 bases from V and 6 bases from J, leaving 16 bases between. Germline CDR1 MNHEY, CDR2 SVGAGI.

This clone appeared a few times. The V gene is TRBV7-2, the J gene TRBJ2-3, with 15 bases aligning to TRBD2. The CDR3 extends over 17 amino acids. CDR1 and CDR2 (germline): SGHTA, FQGNSA. V was pared by 3 bases and J by 2 bases, with 3 bases of the junction left unmatched. CDR3 in DNA: TGTGCCAGCAGCTTTGGACTAGCGGGGGGGCACACAGATACGCAGTATTTT. Amino acid sequence: CASSFGLAGGHTDTQYF.

The CDR3 sequence is CASSWAWGGVSTEAFF. CDR3 DNA sequence: TGCGCCAGCAGCTGGGCGTGGGGAGGGGTGAGCACTGAAGCTTTCTTT. The chain links TRBV5-1 to TRBJ1-1; TRBD1 is a possible D gene (5 bases). Trimming left V 3 bases short and J 4 bases short, with 19 bases between. The CDR3 loop spans 16 amino acids. Germline values: CDR1 SGHRS, CDR2 YFSETQ.